This T cell receptor (beta chain) was sequenced in a study of blood T cell repertoires in COVID-19 (dated by TCRdb to 2020 to 2021). Background on the whole study: Samples from collaborators originated in the United States, Italy and Spain and spanned both the acute and convalescent phases of COVID-19. The prospective study material was composed of cDNA or gDNA derived from T cells, B-cell-depleted T cells, or PBMCs. Deeply sampled blood TCRbeta repertoires from subjects exposed to, actively infected with, or recovered from COVID-19 were included in the dataset. A freely available public database, intended as a resource for researchers studying the immune response to SARS-CoV-2, is where the repertoires were released. Samples came from the ongoing ImmuneRACE study (first 160 participants) plus 1,254 subjects from 6 global collaborators. The sample metadata nearly always contained a de-identified subject ID, COVID-19 status, age in years and sex. Where available, HLA class I and class II types were taken from metadata supplied by the sample provider and were not determined by assay-based typing.

On the study overall, not on this receptor specifically: How much clinical and demographic metadata was included differed by source and by participant, and the metadata was provided uncurated.

The immunoSEQ Assay, a bias-controlled multiplex PCR, was used to amplify TCRbeta CDR3 regions from genomic DNA. For the original study's pipeline: Nucleated cell counts per sample were estimated from amplification of reference gene primers within the assay. Sequence reads were collapsed and filtered to measure the absolute abundance of every unique TCRbeta CDR3 rearrangement. Productive Simpson clonality was computed per sample as the square root of Simpson's diversity index over productive rearrangements. Drawn from immuneACCESS, this table holds only the in-frame rearrangements with V and J called that TCRdb kept. Clones are partly lost; checked studies trace under half to an unresolved V gene and leave the rest unexplained. V and J calls and clone size are as listed in that table; D and trimming were resolved from the DNA. This sample comprises some 85,000 clones, about 74% of them detected only once. About half of the sample is taken by the ten largest.

This clone was observed a few times. Its antigen is currently not known. No base quality information exists; no much larger clone differs at one position. Reading the germline V gene (reference sequence) gives CDR1 LNHNV and CDR2 YYDKDF. Counted from cysteine to phenylalanine, this CDR3 has 17 amino acids. Of the read, only the CDR3 DNA is kept; its 51 bases are in frame from base 1. The germline V and J ends show losses of 6 bases and 2 bases respectively, and no gene match explains 11 bases of the junction. Whole blood was collected in K2EDTA tubes by collaborating institutions according to the institutions' own protocols. For TCRbeta analysis, collaborator samples were shipped as frozen whole blood, as isolated PBMCs, or as DNA extracted from either sample type.

Sequencing input: peripheral blood. In this chain, TRBV15 is recombined with TRBJ1-4, and 8 junction bases match TRBD1. The receptor's source is a human donor in a cohort sampled during active COVID-19. The CDR3 is CATRDDRGVRTNEKLFF. The base sequence is TGTGCCACCAGAGATGACAGGGGTGTGCGGACTAATGAAAAACTGTTTTTT.